This TCR beta chain comes out of a study of lymphopenia after photon versus proton radiotherapy. Trimming took 3 bases from V and 4 from J, leaving 12 bases between them. CDR1 and CDR2 from the germline V gene are KGHSH and LQKENI. This CDR3 spans 14 amino acids. The repertoire was sequenced with immunoSEQ multiplex PCR; TCRdb's copy has only in-frame clones and lacks some. The table records 77,000 or so clones, around 83% of them present only once. This TCR was sampled from a man in his sixties with pancreatic cancer. The rearrangement links TRBV18 to TRBJ1-1; perhaps TRBD1 as D (5 bases). Sequencing used peripheral blood, obtained from a patient treated with proton-based radiotherapy. The CDR3 loop reads CASSPQGLGTEAFF. CDR3 sequence (DNA): TGTGCCAGCTCACCTCAGGGTTTAGGCACTGAAGCTTTCTTT.